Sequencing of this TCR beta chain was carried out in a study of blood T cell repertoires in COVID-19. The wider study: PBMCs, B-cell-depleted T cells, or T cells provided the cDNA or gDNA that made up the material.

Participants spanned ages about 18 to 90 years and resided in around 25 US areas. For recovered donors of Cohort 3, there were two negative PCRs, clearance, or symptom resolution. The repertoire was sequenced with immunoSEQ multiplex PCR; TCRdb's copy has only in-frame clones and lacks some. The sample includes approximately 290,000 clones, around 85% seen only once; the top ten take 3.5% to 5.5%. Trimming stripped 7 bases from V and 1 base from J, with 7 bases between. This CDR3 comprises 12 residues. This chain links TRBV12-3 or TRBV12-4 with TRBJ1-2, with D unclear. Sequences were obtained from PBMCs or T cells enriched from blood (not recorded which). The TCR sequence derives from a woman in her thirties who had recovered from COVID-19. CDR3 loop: CASTTVNYGYTF. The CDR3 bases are TGTGCCAGCACTACCGTTAACTATGGCTACACCTTC.